These 15 T cell receptor beta chains originate from one sample sequenced in a study of technical replicates of blood from four donors (dated by TCRdb to about 2017). The library came from the immunoSEQ multiplex PCR assay. Not all clones reach the TCRdb copy of this immuneACCESS table, which keeps in-frame sequences only. Checked studies attribute under half of the gap to unresolved V genes and leave the rest unexplained. The sample includes approximately 85,000 clones, with approximately 95% observed a single time. Around 0.25% of the sample is taken by the ten largest. The sequencing input was T cells isolated from PBMCs. The receptor source for this set is a human donor in good health.

The genes are TRBV5-1 and TRBJ2-6; possible D gene TRBD1, 6 bases. V lost 5 bases to trimming and J lost 0 bases, with 18 bases between them. This CDR3 has 18 amino acids. Germline assignment: CDR1 SGHRS and CDR2 YFSETQ. The CDR3 reads CASSSQGLSSSGANVLTF. In DNA form, the CDR3 reads TGCGCCAGCAGTTCACAGGGCCTTTCCTCCTCTGGGGCCAACGTCCTGACTTTC.

The rearrangement links TRBV2 to TRBJ1-5, with 7 bases aligning to TRBD1. J was trimmed by 3 bases and V by 3 bases; bases with no gene match: 8. CDR1 SNHLY and CDR2 FYNNEI come from the germline V gene. The length of the CDR3 is 16 residues. DNA of the CDR3: TGTGCCAGCAGTGATCGAGGGGGCTTCGCCAATCAGCCCCAGCATTTT. Translated, it gives CASSDRGGFANQPQHF.

This CDR3 reads CSVDSGYGYTF. In DNA, the CDR3 is TGCAGCGTTGACAGTGGCTATGGCTACACCTTC. V is TRBV29-1 and J is TRBJ1-2, with D uncertain. The CDR3 consists of 11 residues. Looked up from germline, CDR1 is SQVTM and CDR2 is ANQGSEA. V lost 3 bases and J 4 bases, leaving 6 bases between the germline ends.

The V and J genes are TRBV11-2 and TRBJ2-7, with TRBD1 matching over 8 bases. Germline lookup yields CDR1 SGHAT and CDR2 FQNNGV. The CDR3 is 13 amino acids. With V trimmed by 1 base and J by 6 bases, 2 bases remained unmatched. CDR3 sequence: CASSLGRGLEQYF. The DNA of the CDR3 is TGTGCCAGCAGCTTAGGCAGGGGGCTCGAGCAGTACTTC.

The chain uses TRBV18 and TRBJ2-7; D is possibly TRBD2 (6 bases). Germline CDR1 reads KGHSH; CDR2 reads LQKENI. CDR3 size: 16 residues. V was shortened by 4 bases and J by 6 bases, with 22 bases between the two germline ends. This chain's CDR3 is CASSLEGLVGLVEQYF. For the CDR3, the DNA is TGTGCCAGCTCACTGGAGGGGCTTGTTGGCCTCGTCGAGCAGTACTTC.

This chain links TRBV10-1 with TRBJ2-1, with 8 bases fitting TRBD1. V lost 6 bases, J lost 4 bases, and 5 bases stayed unmatched. In germline, CDR1 is WNHNN, CDR2 SYGVQD (reference sequence). This CDR3 has 14 amino acids. The CDR3 nucleotides read TGCGCCAGCAGCCCGGGACAGGTTTACAATGAGCAGTTCTTC. As protein: CASSPGQVYNEQFF.

The V and J genes are TRBV9 and TRBJ1-2; maybe TRBD1 (5 bases). Germline CDR1 reads SGDLS; CDR2 reads YYNGEE. CDR3 length equals 17 residues. V was clipped by 0 bases and J by 0 bases, with 15 bases between them. CDR3 protein: CASSVGKGRGTNYGYTF. CDR3 coding DNA: TGTGCCAGCAGCGTAGGAAAGGGGCGCGGAACTAACTATGGCTACACCTTC.

V usage is TRBV28 and J usage is TRBJ2-1, with D perhaps matching TRBD1 (5 bases). With 8 bases removed from V and 7 bases from J, the gap between germline ends came to 21 bases. This CDR3 comprises 15 residues. The germline gives CDR1 MDHEN, CDR2 SYDVKM. CDR3 DNA: TGTGCCAGCGGCTCCTTTCTTGACAGCTTAAATGAGCAGTTCTTC. Encoded protein: CASGSFLDSLNEQFF. Using reference TRBV28 and TRBJ2-1 for the parts outside the CDR3, the full variable domain is DVKVTQSSRYLVKRTGEKVFLECVQDMDHENMFWYRQDPGLGLRLIYFSYDVKMKEKGDIPEGYSVSREKKERFSLILESASTNQTSMYLCASGSFLDSLNEQFFGPGTRLTVL.

The chain couples TRBV27 to TRBJ1-1, with TRBD1 identical over 9 bases. The CDR3 length is 15 residues. In germline, CDR1 is MNHEY, CDR2 SMNVEV (reference sequence). V was pared by 3 bases and J by 4 bases, with 6 bases of the junction left unmatched. CDR3 DNA: TGTGCCAGCAGTTTTAGGACAGGGGCCTTCACTGAAGCTTTCTTT. Translated, it gives CASSFRTGAFTEAFF.

The chain carries TRBV19 and TRBJ1-2; D unresolved. CDR1 is LNHDA, CDR2 SQIVND, per germline (reference sequence). CDR3 length: 13 residues. The ends were cut back, 5 bases at V and 5 bases at J, with 12 bases in the middle. CDR3 coding DNA: TGTGCCAGTAGTTTCCAGAACGGGTATGGCTACACCTTC. This sequence encodes CASSFQNGYGYTF.

This rearrangement joins TRBV7-8 to TRBJ1-1, with TRBD1 as a possible D gene (5 bases). The CDR3 length is 14 residues. The germline V and J ends were trimmed by 4 bases and 3 bases, with 12 bases remaining between them. CDR1 is SGHVS and CDR2 is FQNEAQ in the germline V gene. CDR3 amino acids: CASSSQWGDTEAFF. The CDR3 DNA is TGTGCCAGCAGCTCCCAGTGGGGGGACACTGAAGCTTTCTTT.

A few counts support this clone. The chain recombines TRBV11-2 with TRBJ1-6; tentatively, D is TRBD1 (5 bases). This CDR3 is built from 13 residues. Germline V gives CDR1 SGHAT, CDR2 FQNNGV. V was trimmed by 2 bases and J by 9 bases, leaving 8 bases between them. For the CDR3, the DNA is TGTGCCAGCAGCTTAATCAGGGTTTCACCCCTCCACTTT. As protein: CASSLIRVSPLHF.

The rearrangement joins TRBV6-5 to TRBJ2-2; D gene unclear. Between the trimmed V and J ends, which lost 2 bases and 4 bases, there was a span of 11 bases. The V gene's germline CDR1 is MNHEY and CDR2 SVGAGI. The CDR3 extends over 15 amino acids. CDR3 bases: TGTGCCAGCAGTTACCAACCTAGGATCACCGGGGAGCTGTTTTTT. Encoded protein: CASSYQPRITGELFF.

V and J are TRBV6-5 and TRBJ1-6; the D gene is possibly TRBD1 (5 bases). This CDR3 region has 13 residues. Trimming took off 9 bases at V and 7 bases at J, with 13 bases between the two ends. CDR1 and CDR2 from the germline V gene are MNHEY and SVGAGI. CDR3 DNA sequence: TGTGCCAGTAGACAGACTTTAAATTCACCCCTCCACTTT. As protein: CASRQTLNSPLHF.

V gene TRBV6-5 combines with J gene TRBJ2-5, with D perhaps TRBD2 (5 bases). With 6 bases removed from V and 3 bases from J, the gap between germline ends came to 11 bases. This CDR3 has 13 amino acids. The germline gives CDR1 MNHEY, CDR2 SVGAGI. The CDR3 sequence is CASRTASKETQYF. CDR3 nucleotide sequence: TGTGCCAGCAGGACGGCTAGCAAAGAGACCCAGTACTTC.